This TCR beta chain was found in a study of tumor-infiltrating lymphocytes in primary liver carcinoma. Taking about 18-32 mg of unsorted bulk tissue, the authors co-extracted RNA and DNA. cDNA specific to TCR beta was made from 500 ng of total RNA, with a constant-region primer employed for priming. Sequencing libraries for TCR beta derived from three nested multiplex PCR rounds that used slightly modified ARM-PCR. Rounds one and two of PCR, each of 10 to 11 cycles, were primed with TRBV1-TRBV30 forward primers and a C-beta reverse primer. Via MiXCR, TCRdb re-called the multiplex PCR reads, giving one row per CDR3 protein. The sample holds fewer than 50,000 distinct CDR3 sequences; around 80% are singletons and the top ten take around 40%. Germline CDR1 and CDR2: LGHNA and YNFKEQ. V lost 2 bases and J lost 6; bases outside the gene matches: 13. The CDR3 sequence is 17 residues long. A single count supports this clonotype.

The clonotype comes from a woman younger than 45 with primary liver carcinoma and hepatitis B virus infection. Material for sequencing was tumor-adjacent normal liver tissue. The V and J genes are TRBV4-2 and TRBJ2-7, with 10 bases that match TRBD1. CDR3 sequence (DNA): TGTGCCAGCAGCCAACACCTAGGACAGGGGGGACCGCGCGAGCAGTACTTC. This codes for CASSQHLGQGGPREQYF.